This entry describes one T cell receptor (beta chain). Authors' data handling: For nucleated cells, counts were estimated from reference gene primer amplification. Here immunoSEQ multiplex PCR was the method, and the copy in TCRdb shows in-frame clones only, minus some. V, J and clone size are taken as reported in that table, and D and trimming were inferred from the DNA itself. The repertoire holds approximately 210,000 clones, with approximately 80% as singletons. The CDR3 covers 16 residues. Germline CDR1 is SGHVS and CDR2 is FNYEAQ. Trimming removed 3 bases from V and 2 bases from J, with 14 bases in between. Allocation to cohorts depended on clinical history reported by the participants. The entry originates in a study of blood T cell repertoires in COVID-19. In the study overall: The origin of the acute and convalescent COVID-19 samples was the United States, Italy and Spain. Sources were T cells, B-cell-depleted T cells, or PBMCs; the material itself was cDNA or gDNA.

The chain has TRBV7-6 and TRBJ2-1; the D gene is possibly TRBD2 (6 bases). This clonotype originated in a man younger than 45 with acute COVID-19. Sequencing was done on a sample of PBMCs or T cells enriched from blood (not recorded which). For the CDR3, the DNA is TGTGCCAGCAGCTTGACTCGCGGGGACGCCTACAATGAGCAGTTCTTC. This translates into CASSLTRGDAYNEQFF. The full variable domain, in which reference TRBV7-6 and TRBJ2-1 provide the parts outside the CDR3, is GAGVSQSPRYKVTKRGQDVALRCDPISGHVSLYWYRQALGQGPEFLTYFNYEAQQDKSGLPNDRFSAERPEGSISTLTIQRTEQRDSAMYRCASSLTRGDAYNEQFFGPGTRLTVL.